This TCR beta chain was identified during a study of regulatory T cells in long-lasting Graves disease. Library construction for TCR beta used iRepertoire HTBI primers and Arm-PCR of CDR3 regions. TCRdb reanalysed the multiplex PCR reads using MiXCR and keeps one entry per CDR3 protein. Among over 450,000 distinct CDR3 sequences listed, roughly 21% were seen once. The table lists this clonotype with many counts. Its antigen is as yet unknown. Notes on the study in general: The TCR repertoire of persistent Graves' patients was less diverse than that of newly diagnosed ones. Peripheral blood alone, not thyroid tissue, underwent study.

This sample's time point: persistent/refractory GD, antithyroid drugs over 5 years with positive TRAb. The TCR library was made from RNA extracted from PBMCs. Graves' disease was diagnosed by American Thyroid Association guidelines. This receptor was obtained from a female donor with Graves disease. The sample here was peripheral blood mononuclear cells (PBMCs), taken when the disease was refractory, from a patient treated with antithyroid drugs.

The CDR3 loop is CASSQVSNGYTF. DNA for the CDR3: TGTGCCAGCAGCCAAGTTTCGAATGGCTACACCTTC. V is TRBV3-1 and J is TRBJ1-2; D unclear. The CDR3 is 12 residues long. With 1 base removed from V and 6 bases from J, the gap between germline ends came to 6 bases. Germline CDR1 and CDR2: LGHDT and YNNKEL (reference sequence).